The TCR beta chain under discussion was sequenced for a study of T-cell memory formation after mild COVID-19. Across the study: The study found TCR clusters largely donor specific.

Trimming removed 9 bases from V and 3 bases from J, with 14 bases in between. This CDR3 is built from 14 residues. CDR1 KGHDR and CDR2 SFDVKD come from the germline V gene. This clonotype was recorded a few times. MiXCR, run by TCRdb on the 5' RACE reads, gives a single entry per CDR3 protein. The repertoire consists of 550,000 to 700,000 distinct CDR3 sequences, with approximately 18% occurring once and the leading ten covering 12%. The TCR originated in an adult woman who had mild COVID-19 (a few samples of this study predate the infection). Cell type and time point are not known. The chain joins TRBV24-1 to TRBJ2-1; D not resolved. The specimen was PBMCs or a T cell subset sorted from them (not recorded which). CDR3 nucleotide sequence: TGTGCCACCCAGATAGGGTCCAACTACAATGAGCAGTTCTTC. Translating it yields CATQIGSNYNEQFF.